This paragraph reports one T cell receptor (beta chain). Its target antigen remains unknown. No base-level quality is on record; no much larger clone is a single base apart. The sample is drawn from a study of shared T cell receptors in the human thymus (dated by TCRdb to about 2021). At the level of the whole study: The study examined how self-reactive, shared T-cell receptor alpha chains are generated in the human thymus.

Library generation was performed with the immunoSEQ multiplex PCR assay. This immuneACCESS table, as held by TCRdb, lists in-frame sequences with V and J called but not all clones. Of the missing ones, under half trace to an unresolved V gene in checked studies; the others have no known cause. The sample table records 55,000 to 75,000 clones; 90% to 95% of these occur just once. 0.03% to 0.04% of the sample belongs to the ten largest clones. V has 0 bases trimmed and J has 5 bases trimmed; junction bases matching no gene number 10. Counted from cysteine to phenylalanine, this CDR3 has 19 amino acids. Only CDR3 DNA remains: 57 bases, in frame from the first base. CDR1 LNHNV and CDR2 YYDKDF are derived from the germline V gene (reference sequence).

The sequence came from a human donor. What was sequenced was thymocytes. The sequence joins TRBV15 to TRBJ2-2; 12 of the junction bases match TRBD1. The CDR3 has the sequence CATSRDRDRGLGLTGELFF. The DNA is TGTGCCACCAGCAGAGATCGGGACAGGGGGCTGGGATTGACCGGGGAGCTGTTTTTT.